Presented here are 26 T cell receptor beta chains from one specimen sequenced in a study of Ad26.COV2.S vaccination and SARS-CoV-2 variants. Here immunoSEQ multiplex PCR was the method, and the copy in TCRdb shows in-frame clones only, minus some. This sample yields 350,000 to 400,000 clones, of which approximately 86% are seen a single time; 3.5% belongs to the top ten. Treatment noted: some 20 received Ad26.COV2.S at low or high dose, single or two shots; several received placebo; per-sample allocation not given. Sampling was done on day 63 after the first vaccine or placebo injection. Here the sequenced sample was peripheral blood, taken in a trial of Ad26.COV2.S vaccine versus placebo. These receptors came from a person aged 18 to 59 who received the Ad26.COV2.S COVID-19 vaccine or a placebo.

To note about this clone: Other DNA sequences of this sample code for an identical CDR3. CDR3 DNA: TGTGCCAGCAGTTTAGGAGGGTACGAGCAGTACTTC. Protein: CASSLGGYEQYF. This sequence joins TRBV27 and TRBJ2-7; tentative D call: TRBD2 (6 bases). V lost 2 bases, J lost 4 bases, and 6 bases lay in between. This CDR3 region has 12 residues. Germline assignment: CDR1 MNHEY and CDR2 SMNVEV (reference sequence).

The genes are TRBV6-5 and TRBJ2-3, with 7 bases fitting TRBD1. CDR1 is MNHEY and CDR2 is SVGAGI in the germline V gene. The V and J ends lost 7 bases and 5 bases, in that order; junction bases with no gene match: 9. The length of the CDR3 is 14 residues. The CDR3 coding sequence is TGTGCCAGCACCGAGGGGGCCCTTGAAGATACGCAGTATTTT. It is translated as CASTEGALEDTQYF.

The chain recombines TRBV18 with TRBJ1-1; the D gene is possibly TRBD1 (6 bases). Trimming cost V 6 bases and J 4 bases, with 12 bases left between them. The CDR3 length is 13 residues. From germline, CDR1 is KGHSH and CDR2 LQKENI. CDR3 nucleotide sequence: TGTGCCAGCTCCCTGACGACAGGCACTGAAGCTTTCTTT. Its translation: CASSLTTGTEAFF.

The rearrangement uses TRBV29-1 and TRBJ2-1, with TRBD1 as a possible D gene (6 bases). The germline V gene has CDR1 SQVTM and CDR2 ANQGSEA. CDR3 size: 13 residues. V shed 4 bases and J shed 0 bases, with 7 bases lying between them. The CDR3 coding sequence is TGCAGCGTTGGACAGGACTCCTACAATGAGCAGTTCTTC. Translating it yields CSVGQDSYNEQFF.

This chain uses TRBV7-9 with TRBJ1-1; D is unresolved. The V gene's germline CDR1 is SEHNR and CDR2 FQNEAQ (reference sequence). The CDR3 covers 15 residues. V was clipped by 2 bases and J by 4 bases, with 14 bases between them. The CDR3 loop is CASSLIGSGGTEAFF. CDR3 bases: TGTGCCAGCAGCTTAATTGGTTCCGGAGGCACTGAAGCTTTCTTT. The full variable domain, rest sourced from reference TRBV7-9 and TRBJ1-1, is DTGVSQNPRHKITKRGQNVTFRCDPISEHNRLYWYRQTLGQGPEFLTYFQNEAQLEKSRLLSDRFSAERPKGSFSTLEIQRTEQGDSAMYLCASSLIGSGGTEAFFGQGTRLTVV.

The chain couples TRBV7-8 to TRBJ1-1; D ambiguous. There are 13 residues in the CDR3. Trimming stripped 5 bases from V and 0 bases from J, with 7 bases between. Germline CDR1 reads SGHVS; CDR2 reads FQNEAQ. The CDR3 loop is CASSVQLNTEAFF. CDR3 DNA: TGTGCCAGCAGCGTACAGTTGAACACTGAAGCTTTCTTT.

The CDR3 nucleotides are TGCGCCAGCAGCCAAGATATACGGGACACTGAAGCTTTCTTT. The encoded protein is CASSQDIRDTEAFF. The chain combines TRBV4-3 with TRBJ1-1; D unclear. V was clipped by 0 bases and J by 3 bases, with 8 bases between them. From germline, CDR1 is LGHNA and CDR2 YSLEER. The length of the CDR3 is 14 residues.

The V call is TRBV6-5, the J call TRBJ2-7, with 9 bases identical to TRBD2. The CDR3 extends over 15 amino acids. J lost 1 base, V lost 8 bases, and 9 bases had no gene match. CDR1 and CDR2 from the germline V gene are MNHEY and SVGAGI. The CDR3 region is CASSLSSGDSYEQYF. In DNA, the CDR3 is TGTGCCAGCTCACTGTCTAGCGGGGATTCCTACGAGCAGTACTTC.

The chain uses TRBV4-3 and TRBJ1-1, with a weak D call TRBD1 (6 bases). The V gene's germline CDR1 is LGHNA and CDR2 YSLEER. This CDR3 region has 18 residues. Trimming left V 2 bases short and J 3 bases short, with 22 bases between. DNA for the CDR3: TGCGCCAGCAGCCAATGGTTTTTGCTTCGTGAGGGGGACACTGAAGCTTTCTTT. This translates into CASSQWFLLREGDTEAFF.

The rearrangement joins TRBV7-8 to TRBJ2-5, with TRBD1 matching over 9 bases. Trimming removed 6 bases from V and 3 bases from J; junction bases left unmatched: 5. The CDR3 length is 14 residues. Germline V gives CDR1 SGHVS, CDR2 FQNEAQ. CDR3: CASREDRGKETQYF. CDR3 DNA: TGTGCCAGCAGAGAGGACAGGGGTAAAGAGACCCAGTACTTC.

CDR3 coding DNA: TGTGCCAGTACCCCCCCTGGAGGGGGCCAGCAGTACTTC. The encoded protein is CASTPPGGGQQYF. The chain is built from TRBV19 and TRBJ2-7, with D possibly TRBD1 on 7 matching bases. The germline V and J ends were trimmed by 7 bases and 8 bases, with 18 bases remaining between them. The CDR3 consists of 13 residues. Germline V CDR1 and CDR2: LNHDA, SQIVND (reference sequence).

This sequence joins TRBV3-1 (or the pseudogene TRBV3-2) and TRBJ2-7; the D is unclear. The CDR3 consists of 15 residues. V was cut by 3 bases and J by 0 bases, with 12 bases left in between. Germline V lookup: CDR1 LGHDT, CDR2 YNNKEL (reference sequence). The CDR3 reads CASSHIAASSYEQYF. CDR3 nucleotide sequence: TGTGCCAGCAGCCATATCGCGGCAAGCTCCTACGAGCAGTACTTC.

J is TRBJ2-1 and V is TRBV7-2, with TRBD1 matching over 7 bases. The CDR3 sequence is 13 residues long. J gave up 7 bases and V 3 bases, and 3 bases lay outside the gene matches. The V gene's germline CDR1 is SGHTA and CDR2 FQGNSA. CDR3 in DNA: TGTGCCAGCAGCTTGACAGGGTGGAATGAGCAGTTCTTC. It is translated as CASSLTGWNEQFF.

The CDR3 DNA follows: TGTGCCAGCAGCCCAGTCGGGACAGCCTTTGTTGAAGCTTTCTTT. Translation gives CASSPVGTAFVEAFF. J is TRBJ1-1 and V is TRBV11-2; 7 positions match TRBD1. The germline V gene encodes CDR1 SGHAT and CDR2 FQNNGV. Trimming cost V 5 bases and J 7 bases; bases outside gene matches: 13. The CDR3 is 15 amino acids.

In its sample, this clone was seen once. The rearrangement links TRBV15 to TRBJ1-1; no clear D gene. V lost 1 base, J lost 1 base, and 10 bases lay in between. CDR3 length: 15 residues. Germline CDR1 is LNHNV and CDR2 is YYDKDF (reference sequence). CDR3 sequence (DNA): TGTGCCACCAGCAGAGGAAGGGCGGCGAACACTGAAGCTTTCTTT. Residues: CATSRGRAANTEAFF.

The gene calls are TRBV4-2 and TRBJ2-5; TRBD2 might be the D (6 bases). Per the germline V gene, CDR1 is LGHNA and CDR2 is YNFKEQ. The CDR3 consists of 15 residues. The germline V and J ends were trimmed by 1 base and 1 base, with 10 bases remaining between them. CDR3: CASSQALGGQETQYF. For the CDR3, the DNA is TGTGCCAGCAGCCAAGCTCTCGGGGGCCAAGAGACCCAGTACTTC.

The chain uses TRBV6-5 and TRBJ1-2; D gene unclear. CDR1 is MNHEY, CDR2 SVGAGI, per germline. V lost 4 bases and J lost 8, with 14 bases in between. This CDR3 spans 13 amino acids. CDR3 sequence reads: CASSLTDSRGYTF. CDR3 nucleotide sequence: TGTGCCAGCAGTTTGACCGATTCTAGAGGCTACACCTTC.

The V gene is TRBV7-2, the J gene TRBJ2-3; tentatively, D is TRBD2 (5 bases). The CDR3 runs to 17 residues. The V gene lost 4 bases and the J gene lost 0 bases, with 17 bases spanning the gap. Germline assignment: CDR1 SGHTA and CDR2 FQGNSA. As DNA, the CDR3 is TGTGCCAGCAGCTCTCCTTTGGACTGGTCTAGCACAGATACGCAGTATTTT. Translating it yields CASSSPLDWSSTDTQYF.

This chain uses TRBV7-8 with TRBJ1-2; 10 bases agree with TRBD1. Germline V lookup: CDR1 SGHVS, CDR2 FQNEAQ. The CDR3 length is 14 residues. The V segment lost 4 bases and the J segment 5 bases; nucleotides outside the gene matches: 4. DNA for the CDR3: TGTGCCAGCAGCTCCCCGGGACAGGGGTATGGCTACACCTTC. Its protein is CASSSPGQGYGYTF.

The genes are TRBV7-2 and TRBJ2-1; 15 bases align to TRBD2. After removal of 6 bases from V and 0 bases from J, the junction contained 9 bases not matched to a gene. From germline, CDR1 is SGHTA and CDR2 FQGNSA. This CDR3 comprises 19 residues. CDR3 nucleotides: TGTGCCAGCAGACCCTGGGGGACTAGCGGGGGGAGCTCCTACAATGAGCAGTTCTTC. It yields the protein CASRPWGTSGGSSYNEQFF.

This clone was recorded a few times. V and J are TRBV7-2 and TRBJ2-2, with 7 bases that match TRBD1. The junction had 7 bases not matched to a gene; V was cut back by 5 bases and J by 7 bases. There are 14 residues in the CDR3. Germline V gene lookup returns CDR1 SGHTA and CDR2 FQGNSA. The CDR3 sequence is CASSPGQVFGELFF. CDR3 in DNA: TGTGCCAGCAGCCCTGGACAGGTTTTCGGGGAGCTGTTTTTT.

This chain links TRBV6-5 with TRBJ2-7; TRBD1 might be the D (6 bases). The CDR3 extends over 12 amino acids. Trimming stripped 10 bases from V and 2 bases from J, with 12 bases between. Germline assignment: CDR1 MNHEY and CDR2 SVGAGI. CDR3 DNA: TGTGCCATCGGACAGTTCGCCTACGAGCAGTACTTC. This codes for CAIGQFAYEQYF.

V gene TRBV4-3 combines with J gene TRBJ2-7; the match to TRBD2 covers 8 bases. Germline V gene data show CDR1 as LGHNA and CDR2 as YSLEER. V was pared by 9 bases and J by 6 bases, with 13 bases of the junction left unmatched. The CDR3 is 14 residues long. The CDR3 region has the DNA TGCGCCAGTGCCCGGGGACTAGTAGGCTTCGAGCAGTACTTC. As protein: CASARGLVGFEQYF.

V and J are TRBV7-9 and TRBJ2-7; 9 nucleotides match TRBD1. V lost 5 bases to trimming and J lost 6 bases; unmatched junction nucleotides: 11. This CDR3 is 15 amino acids long. Germline V gives CDR1 SEHNR, CDR2 FQNEAQ (reference sequence). Here the CDR3 reads CASSVRDREFVEQYF. The CDR3 DNA reads as TGTGCCAGCAGCGTCCGGGACAGGGAGTTCGTCGAGCAGTACTTC.

V gene TRBV3-1 (or the pseudogene TRBV3-2) combines with J gene TRBJ1-5; D gene unclear. The CDR3 is 14 residues long. Germline assignment: CDR1 LGHDT and CDR2 YNNKEL (reference sequence). The V and J ends lost 0 bases and 0 bases respectively, with 3 bases between them. In nucleotides, the CDR3 is TGTGCCAGCAGCCAAGATAATAGCAATCAGCCCCAGCATTTT. It is translated as CASSQDNSNQPQHF.

This clone has more than one count but fewer than ten. The rearrangement joins TRBV6-2 or TRBV6-3 to TRBJ1-1; D is uncertain. CDR1 MNHEY and CDR2 SVGEGT come from the germline V gene. The germline V and J ends were trimmed by 3 bases and 5 bases, with 16 bases remaining between them. The CDR3 length is 15 residues. The CDR3 loop is CASSYKGRLRTEAFF. CDR3 coding DNA: TGTGCCAGCAGTTATAAAGGTCGCTTGAGGACTGAAGCTTTCTTT.